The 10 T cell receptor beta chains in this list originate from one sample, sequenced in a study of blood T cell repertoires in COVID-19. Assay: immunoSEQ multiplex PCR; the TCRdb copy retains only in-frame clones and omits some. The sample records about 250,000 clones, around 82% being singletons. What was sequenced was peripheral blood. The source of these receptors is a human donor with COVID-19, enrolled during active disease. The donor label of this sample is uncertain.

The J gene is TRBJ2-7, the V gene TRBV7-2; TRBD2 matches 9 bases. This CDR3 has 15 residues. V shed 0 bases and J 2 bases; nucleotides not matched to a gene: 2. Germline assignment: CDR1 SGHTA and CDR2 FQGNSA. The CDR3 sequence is CASSLAASGTYEQYF. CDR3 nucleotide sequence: TGTGCCAGCAGCTTAGCGGCTAGCGGGACCTACGAGCAGTACTTC.

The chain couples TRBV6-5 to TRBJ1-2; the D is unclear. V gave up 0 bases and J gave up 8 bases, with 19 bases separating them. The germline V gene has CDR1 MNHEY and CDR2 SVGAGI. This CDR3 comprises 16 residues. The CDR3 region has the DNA TGTGCCAGCAGTTACTCTCGAGAGGGATTCAGAGGCGGCTACACCTTC. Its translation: CASSYSREGFRGGYTF.

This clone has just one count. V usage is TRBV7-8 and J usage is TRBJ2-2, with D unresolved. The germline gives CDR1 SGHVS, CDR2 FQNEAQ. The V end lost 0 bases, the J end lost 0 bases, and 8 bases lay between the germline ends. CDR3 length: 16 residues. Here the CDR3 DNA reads TGTGCCAGCAGCTTAGCCTCCACAACGAACACCGGGGAGCTGTTTTTT. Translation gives CASSLASTTNTGELFF. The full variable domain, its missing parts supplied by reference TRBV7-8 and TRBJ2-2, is GAGVSQSPRYKVAKRGQDVALRCDPISGHVSLFWYQQALGQGPEFLTYFQNEAQLDKSGLPSDRFFAERPEGSVSTLKIQRTQQEDSAVYLCASSLASTTNTGELFFGEGSRLTVL.

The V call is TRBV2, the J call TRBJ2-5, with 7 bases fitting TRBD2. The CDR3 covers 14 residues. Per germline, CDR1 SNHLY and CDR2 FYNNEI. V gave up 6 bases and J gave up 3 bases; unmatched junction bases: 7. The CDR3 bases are TGTGCCAGCAGATATCGGGGAGGGGAAGAGACCCAGTACTTC. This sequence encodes CASRYRGGEETQYF. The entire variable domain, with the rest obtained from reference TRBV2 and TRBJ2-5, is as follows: EPEVTQTPSHQVTQMGQEVILRCVPISNHLYFYWYRQILGQKVEFLVSFYNNEISEKSEIFDDQFSVERPDGSNFTLKIRSTKLEDSAMYFCASRYRGGEETQYFGPGTRLLVL.

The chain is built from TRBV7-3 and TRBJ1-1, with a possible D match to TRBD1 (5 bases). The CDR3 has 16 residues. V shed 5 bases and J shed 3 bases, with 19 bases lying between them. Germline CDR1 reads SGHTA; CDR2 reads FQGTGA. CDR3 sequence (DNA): TGTGCCAGCAGCCCCGGGGGAGCCGGCGGGCACACTGAAGCTTTCTTT. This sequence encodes CASSPGGAGGHTEAFF.

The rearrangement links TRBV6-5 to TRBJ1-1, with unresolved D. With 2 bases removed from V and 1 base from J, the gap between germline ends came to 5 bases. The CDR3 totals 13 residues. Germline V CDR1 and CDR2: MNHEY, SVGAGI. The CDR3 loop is CASSYGQNTEAFF. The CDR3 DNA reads TGTGCCAGCAGTTACGGGCAGAACACTGAAGCTTTCTTT.

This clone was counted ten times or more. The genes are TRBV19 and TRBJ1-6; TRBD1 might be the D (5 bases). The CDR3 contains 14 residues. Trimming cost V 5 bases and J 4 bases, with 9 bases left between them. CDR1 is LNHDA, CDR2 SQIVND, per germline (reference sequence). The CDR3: CASSPDSYNSPLHF. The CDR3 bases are TGTGCCAGTAGTCCCGACAGTTATAATTCACCCCTCCACTTT.

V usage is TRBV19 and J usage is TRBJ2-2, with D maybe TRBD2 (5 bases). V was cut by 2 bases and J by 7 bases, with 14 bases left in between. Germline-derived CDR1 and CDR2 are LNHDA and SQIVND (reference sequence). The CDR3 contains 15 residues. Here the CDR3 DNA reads TGTGCCAGTAGTATATCCTCCGGAGGTGTCGGGGAGCTGTTTTTT. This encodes CASSISSGGVGELFF. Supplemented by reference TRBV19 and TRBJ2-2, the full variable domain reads DGGITQSPKYLFRKEGQNVTLSCEQNLNHDAMYWYRQDPGQGLRLIYYSQIVNDFQKGDIAEGYSVSREKKESFPLTVTSAQKNPTAFYLCASSISSGGVGELFFGEGSRLTVL.

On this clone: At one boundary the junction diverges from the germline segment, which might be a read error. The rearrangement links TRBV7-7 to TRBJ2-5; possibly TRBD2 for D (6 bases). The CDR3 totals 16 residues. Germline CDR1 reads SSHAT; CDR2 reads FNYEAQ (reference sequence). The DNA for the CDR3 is TGTGCTAGCAGCTTAGAAGGAGGAATCCCCGGGGGGACCCAGTACTTC. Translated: CASSLEGGIPGGTQYF.

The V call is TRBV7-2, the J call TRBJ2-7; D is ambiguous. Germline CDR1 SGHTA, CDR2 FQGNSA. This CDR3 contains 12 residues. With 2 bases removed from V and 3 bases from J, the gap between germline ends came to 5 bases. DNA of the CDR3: TGTGCCAGCAGCTTACTTAACTACGAGCAGTACTTC. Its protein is CASSLLNYEQYF.